The next 4 T cell receptor beta chains were all read from a single sample in a study of T cell responses to AZD1222 COVID-19 vaccine. Only in-frame clones appear in the TCRdb table, and some are missing; sequencing was by immunoSEQ multiplex PCR. This table has roughly 110,000 clones, about 93% appearing once. The sample was peripheral blood, taken on day 0 of AZD1222 vaccination. The receptors originated from an adult in good health.

This clone was detected only once. The rearrangement joins TRBV4-2 to TRBJ2-5; tentatively, D is TRBD1 (5 bases). In germline, CDR1 is LGHNA, CDR2 YNFKEQ. The CDR3 loop spans 17 amino acids. The V and J ends lost 1 base and 1 base respectively, with 16 bases between them. The CDR3 coding sequence is TGTGCCAGCAGCCAAGGAGGCGCAGGGAATGGCCAAGAGACCCAGTACTTC. Protein sequence: CASSQGGAGNGQETQYF.

The chain has TRBV24-1 and TRBJ2-7, with D unclear. The CDR3 totals 16 residues. V lost 0 bases to trimming and J lost 5 bases, with 16 bases between them. The germline V gene encodes CDR1 KGHDR and CDR2 SFDVKD. The CDR3 spells CATSDLGPNGWDEQYF. The DNA of the CDR3 is TGTGCCACCAGTGATTTGGGGCCTAATGGCTGGGACGAGCAGTACTTC.

The chain uses TRBV6-6 and TRBJ1-1, with 7 bases identical to TRBD1. This CDR3 region has 15 residues. The V gene end was trimmed by 5 bases and the J gene end by 1 base; junction bases not matched to a gene: 7. The germline gives CDR1 MNHNY, CDR2 SVGAGI (reference sequence). CDR3 nucleotides: TGTGCCAGCAGTCCTCAGACAGGGAGGAACACTGAAGCTTTCTTT. Translating it yields CASSPQTGRNTEAFF.

This chain links TRBV6-1 with TRBJ2-7, with D unclear. CDR1 is MNHNS and CDR2 is SASEGT in the germline V gene. The CDR3 runs to 15 residues. Deletions cut 3 bases from V and 4 bases from J, with 16 bases between. The CDR3 nucleotides are TGTGCCAGCAGTGATTACGTAAAGGGCTGGTACGAGCAGTACTTC. Translation: CASSDYVKGWYEQYF.